Following are 12 T cell receptor beta chains from one sample sequenced in a study of CD8 T cells in Susac syndrome. Random-hexamer reverse transcription was applied to roughly 0.45 to 1 ug RNA. TCRdb re-derived calls from the immunoSEQ multiplex PCR reads in MiXCR, one entry per CDR3 protein. The data show some 190,000 distinct CDR3 sequences, 94% seen once. The sample taken for sequencing was CD4+ T cells from PBMCs. These receptor sequences come from a human donor with Susac syndrome.

This chain joins TRBV9 and TRBJ2-3, with a possible D match to TRBD1 (6 bases). V was clipped by 4 bases and J by 2 bases, with 14 bases between them. Germline values: CDR1 SGDLS, CDR2 YYNGEE. The CDR3 length is 15 residues. The CDR3 DNA is TGTGCCAGCAGCCCGACAGGACACATCACAGATACGCAGTATTTT. This codes for CASSPTGHITDTQYF.

The CDR3 DNA follows: TGCAGCGTTGAACGTGCAAGCGGGGGGCCTGCCGGGGGCGAGCAGTACTTC. It translates to CSVERASGGPAGGEQYF. V is TRBV29-1 and J is TRBJ2-7, with 9 bases that match TRBD2. The CDR3 is made up of 17 amino acids. J was trimmed by 6 bases and V by 2 bases; bases with no gene match: 17. The V gene's germline CDR1 is SQVTM and CDR2 ANQGSEA.

V and J are TRBV30 and TRBJ1-1; the D gene is possibly TRBD1 (5 bases). The CDR3 extends over 15 amino acids. Germline CDR1 is GTSNPN and CDR2 is SVGIG (reference sequence). The V end lost 0 bases, the J end lost 0 bases, and 11 bases lay between the germline ends. The CDR3 spells CAWSVQARLNTEAFF. The CDR3 bases are TGTGCCTGGAGTGTACAGGCCCGATTGAACACTGAAGCTTTCTTT.

In this sample, this clonotype turned up once. The J gene is TRBJ1-2, the V gene TRBV30; 11 nucleotides match TRBD1. V trimming: 0 bases; J trimming: 0 bases; junction bases outside the gene matches: 6. The germline V gene encodes CDR1 GTSNPN and CDR2 SVGIG (reference sequence). The CDR3 spans 17 residues. CDR3 DNA: TGTGCCTGGAGTGTAGGGGGGACAGGGGGAGCTAACTATGGCTACACCTTC. This sequence encodes CAWSVGGTGGANYGYTF.

V gene TRBV30 combines with J gene TRBJ2-7; 9 positions agree with TRBD1. Trimming removed 3 bases from V and 0 bases from J; junction bases left unmatched: 6. Germline CDR1 and CDR2: GTSNPN and SVGIG (reference sequence). This CDR3 is 15 amino acids long. The CDR3 region is CAWSAGQGGSYEQYF. The CDR3 DNA follows: TGTGCCTGGAGCGCGGGACAGGGCGGCTCCTACGAGCAGTACTTC.

This rearrangement joins TRBV10-3 to TRBJ2-5; 9 nucleotides line up with TRBD1. Germline loops: CDR1 ENHRY, CDR2 SYGVKD. CDR3 size: 15 residues. V lost 4 bases, J lost 2 bases, and 5 bases stayed unmatched. In DNA, the CDR3 is TGTGCCATCAGTGTTAACAGGGGGCCTCAAGAGACCCAGTACTTC. Its translation: CAISVNRGPQETQYF.

The chain carries TRBV7-3 and TRBJ2-2; 8 nucleotides align to TRBD1. The V gene end was trimmed by 4 bases and the J gene end by 2 bases; junction bases not matched to a gene: 0. The CDR3 contains 14 residues. Germline lookup yields CDR1 SGHTA and CDR2 FQGTGA. The CDR3 coding sequence is TGTGCCAGCAGCTCAGGGGGCAACACCGGGGAGCTGTTTTTT. Translating it yields CASSSGGNTGELFF.

The chain links TRBV11-3 to TRBJ2-7, with 8 bases matching TRBD1. Trimming cost V 5 bases and J 2 bases; bases outside gene matches: 8. This CDR3 has 15 residues. In germline, CDR1 is SGHNT, CDR2 YENEEA. CDR3 amino acids: CASSQSGTGPYEQYF. The DNA of the CDR3 is TGTGCCAGCAGCCAATCCGGGACAGGTCCCTACGAGCAGTACTTC.

The chain joins TRBV30 to TRBJ1-6; 8 nucleotides line up with TRBD1. With 3 bases clipped from V and 4 bases from J, the junction kept 8 bases outside the gene matches. The CDR3 spans 16 residues. Per germline, CDR1 GTSNPN and CDR2 SVGIG (reference sequence). The CDR3 region has the DNA TGTGCCTGGAGCGAGGCCAGGGGGCCTTATAATTCACCCCTCCACTTT. Translated, it gives CAWSEARGPYNSPLHF.

The rearrangement uses TRBV20-1 and TRBJ2-1; the match to TRBD2 covers 10 bases. The CDR3 covers 15 residues. Trimming at V came to 1 base and at J to 7 bases, leaving 7 bases not matched to a gene. CDR1 is DFQATT and CDR2 is SNEGSKA in the germline V gene (reference sequence). In nucleotides, the CDR3 is TGCAGTGCTAGAGGGAGAGCGGGGGGGCTGAATGAGCAGTTCTTC. Amino acids: CSARGRAGGLNEQFF.

This clonotype has a single count. Written as DNA, the CDR3 is TGTGCCAGCAGGACCGGGACATTGGGCTACACCTTC. Translation gives CASRTGTLGYTF. This chain links TRBV12-3 or TRBV12-4 with TRBJ1-2, with D possibly matching TRBD1 (6 bases). The ends were cut back, 6 bases at V and 8 bases at J, with 13 bases in the middle. The CDR3 extends over 12 amino acids.

The CDR3 is CASSLLIGEDGYTF. CDR3 nucleotides: TGCGCCAGCAGCTTACTTATAGGGGAGGATGGCTACACCTTC. The chain links TRBV5-1 to TRBJ1-2; D possibly corresponds to TRBD1 (5 bases). Germline V CDR1 and CDR2: SGHRS, YFSETQ. The CDR3 covers 14 residues. Between the trimmed V and J ends, which lost 2 bases and 6 bases, there was a span of 14 bases. The full variable domain, completed using reference TRBV5-1 and TRBJ1-2, is KAGVTQTPRYLIKTRGQQVTLSCSPISGHRSVSWYQQTPGQGLQFLFEYFSETQRNKGNFPGRFSGRQFSNSRSEMNVSTLELGDSALYLCASSLLIGEDGYTFGSGTRLTVV.